The present TCR beta chain was sequenced within a study of regulatory dendritic cells for organ transplantation. Of note for this clone: The antigen is not known.

The table came from immunoSEQ multiplex PCR; TCRdb's copy has only in-frame clones and leaves some out. This sample has over 10,000 clones, with roughly 89% found just once. From germline, CDR1 is SGHDT and CDR2 YYEEEE. CDR3 length equals 12 residues. Trimming shortened V by 3 bases and J by 5 bases, and 5 bases separated the two germline ends. Study results and limitations: Considerable individual heterogeneity was seen in alloreactive memory CD8+ T cells.

Allogeneic regulatory or mature dendritic cells were co-cultured for more than 4 days with CFSE-labeled sorted T cells at 1:10. FACS sorted CD4+ or CD8+ T cells into CD45RA+ naive and CD45RO+ memory. The TCR comes from a human donor in good health. Sequenced input: naive CD8+ T cells from blood cultured with regulatory dendritic cells. Indicated subset: CD45RA+ naive T cells. This chain joins TRBV5-6 and TRBJ2-2; unclear D gene. The DNA of the CDR3 is TGTGCCAGCAGCTCTGGTACCGGGGAGCTGTTTTTT. Its protein product is CASSSGTGELFF.